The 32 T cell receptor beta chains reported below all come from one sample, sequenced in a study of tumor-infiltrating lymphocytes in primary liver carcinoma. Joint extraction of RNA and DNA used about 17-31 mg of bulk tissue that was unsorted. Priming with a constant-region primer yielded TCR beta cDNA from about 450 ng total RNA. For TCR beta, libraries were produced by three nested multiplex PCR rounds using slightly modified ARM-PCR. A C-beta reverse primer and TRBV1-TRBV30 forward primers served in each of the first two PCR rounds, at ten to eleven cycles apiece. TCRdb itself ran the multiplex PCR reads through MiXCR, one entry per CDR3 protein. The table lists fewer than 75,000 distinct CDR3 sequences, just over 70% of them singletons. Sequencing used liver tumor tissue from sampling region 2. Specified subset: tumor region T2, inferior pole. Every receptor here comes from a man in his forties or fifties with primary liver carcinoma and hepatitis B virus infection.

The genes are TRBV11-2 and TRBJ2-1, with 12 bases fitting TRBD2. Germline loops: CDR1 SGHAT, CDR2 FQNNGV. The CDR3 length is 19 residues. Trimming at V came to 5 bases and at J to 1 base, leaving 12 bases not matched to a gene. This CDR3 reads CASSLWASGRGGSYNEQFF. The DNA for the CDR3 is TGTGCCAGCAGCCTTTGGGCTAGCGGGAGGGGGGGGTCCTACAATGAGCAGTTCTTC.

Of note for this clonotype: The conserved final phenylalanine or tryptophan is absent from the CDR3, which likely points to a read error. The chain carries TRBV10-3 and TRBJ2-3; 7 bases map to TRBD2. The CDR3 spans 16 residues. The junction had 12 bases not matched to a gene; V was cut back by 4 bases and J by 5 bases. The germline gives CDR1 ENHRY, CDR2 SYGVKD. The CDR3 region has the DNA TGTGCCATCAGTGGGTCTAATAAGGGAGGGAGAGATACGCAGTATCTT. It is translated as CAISGSNKGGRDTQYL.

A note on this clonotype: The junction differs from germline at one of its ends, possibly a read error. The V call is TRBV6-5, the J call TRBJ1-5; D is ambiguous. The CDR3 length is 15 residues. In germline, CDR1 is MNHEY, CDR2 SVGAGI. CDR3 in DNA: TGTGCCGGCAGTCCGGTAGGGCCCGGCAATCAGTCCCAGCATTTT. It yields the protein CAGSPVGPGNQSQHF.

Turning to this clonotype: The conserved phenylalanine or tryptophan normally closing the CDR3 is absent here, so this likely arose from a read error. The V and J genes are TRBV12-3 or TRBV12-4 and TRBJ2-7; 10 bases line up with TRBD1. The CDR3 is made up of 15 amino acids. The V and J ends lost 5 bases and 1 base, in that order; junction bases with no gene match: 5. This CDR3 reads CASSMWTGGSYEQYS. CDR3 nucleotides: TGTGCCAGCAGTATGTGGACAGGGGGATCCTACGAGCAGTACTCC.

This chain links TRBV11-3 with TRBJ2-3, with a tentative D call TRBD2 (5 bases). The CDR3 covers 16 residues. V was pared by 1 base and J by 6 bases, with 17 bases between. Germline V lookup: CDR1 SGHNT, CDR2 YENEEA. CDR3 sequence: CASSLVRGKGPDTQYF. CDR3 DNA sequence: TGTGCCAGCAGCTTAGTTAGAGGGAAAGGCCCTGATACGCAGTATTTT.

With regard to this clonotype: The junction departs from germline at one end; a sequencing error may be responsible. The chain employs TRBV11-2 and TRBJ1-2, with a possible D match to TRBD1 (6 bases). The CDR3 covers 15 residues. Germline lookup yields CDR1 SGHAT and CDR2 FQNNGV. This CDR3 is CASSLEGANGGGYTF. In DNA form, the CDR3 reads TGTGCCAGCAGCTTAGAGGGGGCCAATGGCGGTGGCTACACTTTC.

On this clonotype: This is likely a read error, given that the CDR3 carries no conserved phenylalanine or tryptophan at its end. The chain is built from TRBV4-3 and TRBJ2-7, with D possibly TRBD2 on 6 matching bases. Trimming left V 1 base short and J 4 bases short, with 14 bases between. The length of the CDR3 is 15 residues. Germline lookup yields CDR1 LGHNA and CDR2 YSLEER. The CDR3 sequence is CASSQGLVGLYEQYI. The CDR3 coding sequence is TGCGCCAGCAGCCAAGGACTAGTGGGATTATACGAGCAGTACATC.

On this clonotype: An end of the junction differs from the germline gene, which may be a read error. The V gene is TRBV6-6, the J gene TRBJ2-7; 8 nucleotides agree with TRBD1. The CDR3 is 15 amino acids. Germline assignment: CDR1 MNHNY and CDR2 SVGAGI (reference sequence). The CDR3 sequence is CASRLPPTGAAEQYF. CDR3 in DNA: TGTGCTAGCAGACTCCCCCCGACAGGGGCGGCCGAGCAGTACTTC.

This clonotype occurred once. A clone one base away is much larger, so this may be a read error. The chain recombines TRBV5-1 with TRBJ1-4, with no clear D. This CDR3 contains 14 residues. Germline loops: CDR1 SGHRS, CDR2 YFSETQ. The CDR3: CANSSQGSGEKLFF. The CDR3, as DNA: TGCGCCAACAGCTCGCAAGGAAGCGGGGAAAAACTGTTTTTT. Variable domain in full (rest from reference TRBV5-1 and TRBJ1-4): KAGVTQTPRYLIKTRGQQVTLSCSPISGHRSVSWYQQTPGQGLQFLFEYFSETQRNKGNFPGRFSGRQFSNSRSEMNVSTLELGDSALYLCANSSQGSGEKLFFGSGTQLSVL.

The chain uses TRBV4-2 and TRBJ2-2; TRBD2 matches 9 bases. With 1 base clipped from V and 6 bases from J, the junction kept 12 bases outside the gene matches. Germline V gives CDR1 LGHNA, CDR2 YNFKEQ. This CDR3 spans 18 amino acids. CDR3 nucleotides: TGTGCCAGCAGCCAAGGGTCTAGCGGGAATCTACATCCCGGGGAGCTGTTTTTT. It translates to CASSQGSSGNLHPGELFF.

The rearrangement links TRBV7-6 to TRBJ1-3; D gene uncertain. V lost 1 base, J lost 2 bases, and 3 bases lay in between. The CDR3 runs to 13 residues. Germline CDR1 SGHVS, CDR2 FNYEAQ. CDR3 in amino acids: CASSLVPGNTIYF. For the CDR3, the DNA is TGTGCCAGCAGCTTAGTCCCTGGAAACACCATATATTTT. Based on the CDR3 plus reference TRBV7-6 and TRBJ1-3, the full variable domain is GAGVSQSPRYKVTKRGQDVALRCDPISGHVSLYWYRQALGQGPEFLTYFNYEAQQDKSGLPNDRFSAERPEGSISTLTIQRTEQRDSAMYRCASSLVPGNTIYFGEGSWLTVV.

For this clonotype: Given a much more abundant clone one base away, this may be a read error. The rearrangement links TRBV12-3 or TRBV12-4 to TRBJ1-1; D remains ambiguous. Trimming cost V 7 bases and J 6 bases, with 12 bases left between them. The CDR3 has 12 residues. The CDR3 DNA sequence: TGTGCCAGCAAGTATGTGACGGCTGAAGCTTTCTTT. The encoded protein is CASKYVTAEAFF.

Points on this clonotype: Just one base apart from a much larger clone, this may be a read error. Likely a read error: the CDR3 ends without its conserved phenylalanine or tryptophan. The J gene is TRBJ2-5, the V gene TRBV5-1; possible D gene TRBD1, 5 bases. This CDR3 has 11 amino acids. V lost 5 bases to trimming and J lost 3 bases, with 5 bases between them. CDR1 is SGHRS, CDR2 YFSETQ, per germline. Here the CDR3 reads CASRQEETQYL. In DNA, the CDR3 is TGCGCCAGCAGACAGGAAGAGACCCAGTACTTA.

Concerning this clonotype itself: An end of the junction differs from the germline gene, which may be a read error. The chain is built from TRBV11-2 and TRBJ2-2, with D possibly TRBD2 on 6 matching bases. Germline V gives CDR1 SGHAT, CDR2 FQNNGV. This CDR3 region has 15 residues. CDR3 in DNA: TGTGCCAGCAGCTTTGCGGGATCGAACACCGGGGACCTGTTATTC. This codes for CASSFAGSNTGDLLF.

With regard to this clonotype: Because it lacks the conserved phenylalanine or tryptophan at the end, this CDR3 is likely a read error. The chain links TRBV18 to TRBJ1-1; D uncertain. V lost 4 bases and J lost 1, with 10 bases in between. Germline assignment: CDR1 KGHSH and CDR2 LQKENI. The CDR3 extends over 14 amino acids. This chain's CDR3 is CASSLLDGNTEAFS. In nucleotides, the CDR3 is TGTGCCAGCTCACTACTCGACGGGAACACTGAAGCTTTCTCT.

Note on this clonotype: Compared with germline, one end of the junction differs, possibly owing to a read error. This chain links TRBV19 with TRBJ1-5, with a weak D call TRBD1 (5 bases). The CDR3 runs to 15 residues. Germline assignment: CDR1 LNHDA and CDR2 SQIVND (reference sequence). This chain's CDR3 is CASSIIRDSNRPQHF. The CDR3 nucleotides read TGTGCCAGTAGTATAATCAGGGATAGCAATCGGCCCCAGCATTTT.

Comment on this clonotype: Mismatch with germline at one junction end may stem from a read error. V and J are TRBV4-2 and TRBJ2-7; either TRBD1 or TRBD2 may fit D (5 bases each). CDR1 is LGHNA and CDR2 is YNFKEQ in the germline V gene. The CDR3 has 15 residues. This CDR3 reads CASGQDKGSSYEQYF. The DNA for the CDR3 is TGTGCCAGCGGCCAAGATAAGGGGAGCAGCTACGAGCAGTACTTC.

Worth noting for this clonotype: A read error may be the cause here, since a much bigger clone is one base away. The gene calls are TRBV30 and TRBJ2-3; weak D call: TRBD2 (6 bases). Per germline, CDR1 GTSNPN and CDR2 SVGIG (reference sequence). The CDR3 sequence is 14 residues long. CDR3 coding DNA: TGTGCCCGCCGGGCAGCGGGCCCCACAGATACGCTGTATTTT. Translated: CARRAAGPTDTLYF.

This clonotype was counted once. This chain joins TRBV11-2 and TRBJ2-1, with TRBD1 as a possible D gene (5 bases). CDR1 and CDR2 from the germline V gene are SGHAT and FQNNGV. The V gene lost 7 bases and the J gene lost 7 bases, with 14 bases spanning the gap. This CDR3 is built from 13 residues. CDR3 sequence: CASIREPGNEQFF. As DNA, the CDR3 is TGTGCCAGCATCCGCGAACCAGGGAATGAGCAGTTCTTC.

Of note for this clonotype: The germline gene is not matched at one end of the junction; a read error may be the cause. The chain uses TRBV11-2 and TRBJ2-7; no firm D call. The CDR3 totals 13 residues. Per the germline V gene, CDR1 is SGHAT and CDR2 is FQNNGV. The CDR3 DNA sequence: TGTGCCGGCAGCTTAACATGGGGCTACGAGCAGTACTTC. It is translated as CAGSLTWGYEQYF.

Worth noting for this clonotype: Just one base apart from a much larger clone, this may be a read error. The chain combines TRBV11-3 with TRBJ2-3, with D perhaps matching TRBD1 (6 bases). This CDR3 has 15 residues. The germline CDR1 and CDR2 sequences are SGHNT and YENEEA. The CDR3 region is CASSFSERRTDTLYF. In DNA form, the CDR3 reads TGTGCCAGCAGCTTTAGCGAGAGGCGGACAGATACGCTGTATTTT. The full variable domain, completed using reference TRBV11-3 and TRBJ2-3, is EAGVVQSPRYKIIEKKQPVAFWCNPISGHNTLYWYLQNLGQGPELLIRYENEEAVDDSQLPKDRFSAERLKGVDSTLKIQPAELGDSAVYLCASSFSERRTDTLYFGPGTRLTVL.

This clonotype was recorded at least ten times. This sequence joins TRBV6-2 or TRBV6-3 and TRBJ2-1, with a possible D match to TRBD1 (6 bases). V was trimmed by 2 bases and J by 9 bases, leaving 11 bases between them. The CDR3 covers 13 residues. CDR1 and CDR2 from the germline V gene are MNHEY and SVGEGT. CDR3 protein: CASSYRQDGEQFF. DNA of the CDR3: TGTGCCAGCAGTTACAGACAGGACGGTGAGCAGTTCTTC.

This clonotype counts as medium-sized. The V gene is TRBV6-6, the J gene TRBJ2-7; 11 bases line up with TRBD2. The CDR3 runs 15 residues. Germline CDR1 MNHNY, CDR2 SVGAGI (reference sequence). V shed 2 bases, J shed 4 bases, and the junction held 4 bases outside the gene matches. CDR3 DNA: TGTGCCAGCAGTTACGGGGCTAGCGGGAGGTACGAGCAGTACTTC. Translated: CASSYGASGRYEQYF.

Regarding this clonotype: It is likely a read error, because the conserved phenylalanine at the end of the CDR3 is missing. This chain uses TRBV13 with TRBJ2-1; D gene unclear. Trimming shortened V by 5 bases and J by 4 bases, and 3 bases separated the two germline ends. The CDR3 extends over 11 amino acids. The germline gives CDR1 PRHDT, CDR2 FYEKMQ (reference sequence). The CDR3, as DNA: TGTGCCAGCAGCATGTACAATGAGCAGTTCTTG. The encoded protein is CASSMYNEQFL.

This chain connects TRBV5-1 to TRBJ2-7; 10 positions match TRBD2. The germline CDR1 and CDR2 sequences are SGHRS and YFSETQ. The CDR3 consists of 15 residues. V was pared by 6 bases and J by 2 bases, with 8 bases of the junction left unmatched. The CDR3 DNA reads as TGCGCCAGCAACTCGGGACTAGCGAGAACCTACGAGCAGTACTTC. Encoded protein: CASNSGLARTYEQYF.

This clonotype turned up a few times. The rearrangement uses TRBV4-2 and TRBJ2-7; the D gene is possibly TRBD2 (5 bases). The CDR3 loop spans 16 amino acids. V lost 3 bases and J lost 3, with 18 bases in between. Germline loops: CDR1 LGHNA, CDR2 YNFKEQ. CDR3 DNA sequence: TGTGCCAGCAGCCATGGAACGGACTCAAAAGGCTACGAGCAGTACTTC. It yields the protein CASSHGTDSKGYEQYF.

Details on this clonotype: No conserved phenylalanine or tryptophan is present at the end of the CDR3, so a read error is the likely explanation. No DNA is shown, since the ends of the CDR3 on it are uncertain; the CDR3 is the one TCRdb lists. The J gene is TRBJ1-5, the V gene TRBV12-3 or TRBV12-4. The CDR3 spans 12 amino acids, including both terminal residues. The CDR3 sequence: CASSLDDQPRHY.

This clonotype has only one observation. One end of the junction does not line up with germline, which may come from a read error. The CDR3 region has the DNA TGTGCCAGCAGTCAAACTCCTGGCGGGGGGAAAGATAGCCAGTACTTT. Translating it yields CASSQTPGGGKDSQYF. This sequence joins TRBV11-2 and TRBJ2-5; 8 bases fit TRBD2. CDR1 is SGHAT, CDR2 FQNNGV, per germline. This CDR3 has 16 residues.

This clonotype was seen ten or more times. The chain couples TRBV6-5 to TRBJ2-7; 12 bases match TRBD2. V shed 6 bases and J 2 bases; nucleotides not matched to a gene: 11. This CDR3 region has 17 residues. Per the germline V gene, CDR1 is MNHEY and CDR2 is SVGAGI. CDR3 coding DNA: TGTGCCAGCAGGGCATTGACTAGCGGGAGACTAACCTACGAGCAGTACTTC. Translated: CASRALTSGRLTYEQYF.

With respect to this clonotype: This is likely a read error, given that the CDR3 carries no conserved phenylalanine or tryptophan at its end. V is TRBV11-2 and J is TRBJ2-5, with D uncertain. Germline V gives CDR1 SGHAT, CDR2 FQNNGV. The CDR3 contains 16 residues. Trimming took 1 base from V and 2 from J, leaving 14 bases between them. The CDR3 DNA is TGTGCCAGCAGCTTAGGGTCTTCGGAAGGACAAGAGACCCAGTACATT. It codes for CASSLGSSEGQETQYI.

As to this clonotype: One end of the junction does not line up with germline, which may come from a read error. DNA of the CDR3: TGTGCCAGCAGCTTTGTGGGATCTAACACCGGGGAGCCGTTTTTT. Translation: CASSFVGSNTGEPFF. The rearrangement joins TRBV11-2 to TRBJ2-2; D perhaps matches TRBD2 (5 bases). Germline loops: CDR1 SGHAT, CDR2 FQNNGV. The length of the CDR3 is 15 residues.

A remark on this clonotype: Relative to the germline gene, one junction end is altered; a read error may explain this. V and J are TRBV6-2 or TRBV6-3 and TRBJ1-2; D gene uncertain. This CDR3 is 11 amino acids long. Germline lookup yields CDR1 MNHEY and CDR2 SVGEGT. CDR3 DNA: TGTGGCAGCAGTCCCGAACGGACTTACACCTTC. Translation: CGSSPERTYTF.